The clone carrying this TCR beta chain was picked up a small number of times. The data were obtained in a study of cytomegalovirus exposure and HLA in healthy donors. Germline CDR1 and CDR2: DFQATT and SNEGSKA (reference sequence). CDR3 size: 11 residues. Vbeta (60) and Jbeta (13) primers were used in the PCR. TCRdb's table, derived via immunoSEQ multiplex PCR, lists solely in-frame clones and lacks some. The sample carries some 110,000 clones, roughly 68% recorded once. The source of this sequence is a woman aged 30 to 39 in good health and CMV-seronegative. The gene calls are TRBV20-1 and TRBJ1-1; tentatively, D is TRBD1 (5 bases). The sequencing sample was made of PBMCs. CDR3 protein: CSNIGATEAFF. The CDR3 bases are TGCAGCAATATAGGGGCGACTGAAGCTTTCTTT.